The source of this TCR beta chain is a study of technical replicates of blood from several donors. Data came from immunoSEQ multiplex PCR; TCRdb stores just in-frame clones and leaves some out. This table holds about 15,000 clones, 87% found once. Looked up from germline, CDR1 is MNHEY and CDR2 is SVGAGI. V lost 6 bases and J lost 0, with 15 bases in between. CDR3 size: 15 residues. This chain uses TRBV6-5 with TRBJ2-7, with D maybe TRBD2 (5 bases). Sequencing was done on a sample of PBMCs. The receptor's source is a human donor in good health. CDR3 residues: CASSRSGLSSYEQYF. CDR3 DNA: TGTGCCAGCAGCCGAAGTGGACTTTCCTCCTACGAGCAGTACTTC.